Presented here are 27 T cell receptor beta chains from one specimen sequenced in a study of low-dose radiotherapy and immunotherapy resistance in tumors (dated by TCRdb to between 2022 and 2023). Data came from an Illumina HiSeq 2500. To make first-strand cDNA, Superscript III was used along with a set of TRAV- and TRBV-specific primers so that both the TCRalpha and TCRbeta chains were covered. TCRs were amplified with Phusion for around 18 PCR cycles, with a constant-region primer paired with the adapter attached to the V primers. TCRdb reran the public reads through fastp at Q25 and MiXCR, keeping productive beta chains. Each CDR3 protein appears once, grouped with its most common genes and DNA. This sample has about 100,000 distinct CDR3 sequences in its table, and 20% of those were observed once. Together, the top ten hold approximately 4% of the sample. The time point label, as the study defines it: after trial treatment. The sample's treatment or condition label, decoded: LDRT plus nivolumab, ipilimumab, low-dose cyclophosphamide and aspirin (RACIN trial).

Source: PBMCs, taken after low-dose radiotherapy plus immunotherapy. Every receptor here comes from a male donor with prostate cancer.

This clonotype occurred many times. V is TRBV9 and J is TRBJ2-1, with D possibly being TRBD2 (6 bases). V lost 7 bases, J lost 2 bases, and 16 bases lay in between. CDR3 length: 15 amino acids. Germline loops: CDR1 SGDLS, CDR2 YYNGEE. CDR3 residues: CASEERDFPYNEQFF. In DNA form, the CDR3 reads TGTGCCAGCGAGGAGAGGGACTTCCCCTACAATGAGCAGTTCTTC. Supplemented by reference TRBV9 and TRBJ2-1, the full variable domain reads DSGVTQTPKHLITATGQRVTLRCSPRSGDLSVYWYQQSLDQGLQFLIQYYNGEERAKGNILERFSAQQFPDLHSELNLSSLELGDSALYFCASEERDFPYNEQFFGPGTRLTVL.

This clonotype occurred a few times. The chain employs TRBV27 and TRBJ2-2; D remains ambiguous. Germline CDR1 and CDR2: MNHEY and SMNVEV (reference sequence). The V and J ends lost 6 bases and 4 bases respectively, with 12 bases between them. This CDR3 has 14 residues. The CDR3 sequence is CASRETASTGELFF. The CDR3 nucleotides read TGTGCCAGCAGGGAGACGGCCAGCACCGGGGAGCTGTTTTTT.

This clonotype has ten or more counts. The gene calls are TRBV5-1 and TRBJ2-3, with D perhaps matching TRBD1 or TRBD2 (5 bases each). V shed 0 bases and J shed 5 bases, with 19 bases lying between them. The CDR3 is 17 residues long. CDR1 and CDR2 from the germline V gene are SGHRS and YFSETQ. The CDR3 loop is CASSLESPGTPQDTQYF. The DNA for the CDR3 is TGCGCCAGCAGCTTGGAGTCCCCGGGGACGCCTCAAGATACGCAGTATTTT.

This clonotype appeared many times. The chain is built from TRBV29-1 and TRBJ2-3, with no clear D. CDR3 size: 11 residues. V dropped 3 bases and J dropped 0 bases, with 1 base sitting between them. Per germline, CDR1 SQVTM and CDR2 ANQGSEA. In DNA form, the CDR3 reads TGCAGCGTTGATAGCACAGATACGCAGTATTTT. Protein product: CSVDSTDTQYF.

V gene TRBV7-2 combines with J gene TRBJ2-5; no clear D gene. The CDR3 sequence is 13 residues long. Trimming shortened V by 8 bases and J by 1 base, and 11 bases separated the two germline ends. Germline V gene data show CDR1 as SGHTA and CDR2 as FQGNSA. CDR3 sequence (DNA): TGTGCCAGCCAGCTGAACATCCAAGAGACCCAGTACTTC. This encodes CASQLNIQETQYF.

This clonotype came up many times. The chain joins TRBV19 to TRBJ2-4, with D perhaps matching TRBD2 (5 bases). The V end lost 6 bases, the J end lost 0 bases, and 12 bases lay between the germline ends. CDR3 length equals 15 residues. CDR1 is LNHDA, CDR2 SQIVND, per germline (reference sequence). The CDR3 sequence is CASRPEGEAKNIQYF. Here the CDR3 DNA reads TGTGCCAGTAGGCCCGAGGGCGAAGCCAAAAACATTCAGTACTTC. The entire variable domain, with the rest obtained from reference TRBV19 and TRBJ2-4, is as follows: DGGITQSPKYLFRKEGQNVTLSCEQNLNHDAMYWYRQDPGQGLRLIYYSQIVNDFQKGDIAEGYSVSREKKESFPLTVTSAQKNPTAFYLCASRPEGEAKNIQYFGAGTRLSVL.

This clonotype was seen ten or more times. The V call is TRBV20-1, the J call TRBJ1-2; tentatively, D is TRBD1 (5 bases). CDR3 length equals 12 residues. Germline CDR1 and CDR2: DFQATT and SNEGSKA (reference sequence). CDR3 in amino acids: CASYDSNYGYTF. The CDR3 nucleotides read TGCGCAAGCTACGACAGTAACTATGGCTACACCTTC.

This clonotype was counted once. One base separates it from a far larger clone, so it is likely a read error. The rearrangement links TRBV6-8 to TRBJ2-5; D is perhaps TRBD1 or TRBD2 (5 bases each). The germline V and J ends were trimmed by 4 bases and 1 base, with 16 bases remaining between them. The CDR3 runs to 16 residues. The germline CDR1 and CDR2 sequences are MNHGY and SAAAGT. CDR3 protein: CASSFAPGPIQETQYF. CDR3 bases: TGTGCCAGCAGTTTTGCCCCGGGGCCCATCCAAGAGACCCAGTACTTC.

The gene calls are TRBV5-1 and TRBJ2-7; 8 bases agree with TRBD2. This CDR3 spans 17 amino acids. Per the germline V gene, CDR1 is SGHRS and CDR2 is YFSETQ. Germline trimming cut 4 bases from V and 1 base from J; bases unmatched to any gene: 13. The CDR3 is CASSLSAGSGSSYEQYF. The CDR3 region has the DNA TGCGCCAGCAGCCTTTCTGCTGGGAGCGGGAGTTCCTACGAGCAGTACTTC. The whole variable domain, remainder taken from reference TRBV5-1 and TRBJ2-7, is KAGVTQTPRYLIKTRGQQVTLSCSPISGHRSVSWYQQTPGQGLQFLFEYFSETQRNKGNFPGRFSGRQFSNSRSEMNVSTLELGDSALYLCASSLSAGSGSSYEQYFGPGTRLTVT.

This clonotype was observed many times. V gene TRBV11-2 combines with J gene TRBJ2-2; tentatively, D is TRBD1 (6 bases). Looked up from germline, CDR1 is SGHAT and CDR2 is FQNNGV. This CDR3 is built from 13 residues. V lost 7 bases and J lost 1, with 7 bases in between. Here the CDR3 reads CASTTGNTGELFF. CDR3 DNA: TGTGCCAGCACGACAGGGAACACCGGGGAGCTGTTTTTT.

This clonotype has at least ten counts. This chain connects TRBV29-1 to TRBJ2-5; a possible D gene is TRBD1 (5 bases). CDR3 length equals 11 residues. Germline V gene lookup returns CDR1 SQVTM and CDR2 ANQGSEA. Trimming left V 5 bases short and J 5 bases short, with 9 bases between. The CDR3: CSVNRFETQYF. The CDR3 nucleotides are TGCAGCGTTAACAGGTTTGAGACCCAGTACTTC.

The sample holds many counts of this clonotype. The chain is built from TRBV29-1 and TRBJ2-1; TRBD1 might be the D (6 bases). CDR1 and CDR2 from the germline V gene are SQVTM and ANQGSEA. This CDR3 has 14 residues. With 4 bases removed from V and 5 bases from J, the gap between germline ends came to 15 bases. The chain's CDR3 is CSVGSPGAHNEQFF. CDR3 coding DNA: TGCAGCGTTGGTTCTCCAGGGGCCCACAATGAGCAGTTCTTC.

This clonotype occurred many times. The CDR3 sequence: CASSPNLAGMETQYF. The DNA of the CDR3 is TGTGCCAGCAGCCCCAATCTAGCGGGGATGGAGACCCAGTACTTC. The chain has TRBV7-6 and TRBJ2-5, with TRBD2 matching over 9 bases. Germline V gene data show CDR1 as SGHVS and CDR2 as FNYEAQ. V dropped 5 bases and J dropped 5; count of bases not matched to a gene: 9. The CDR3 sequence is 15 residues long.

A remark on this clonotype: A much larger clone sits a single nucleotide away, making a read error possible. V gene TRBV12-3 or TRBV12-4 combines with J gene TRBJ1-5, with 8 bases identical to TRBD1. V was clipped by 9 bases and J by 4 bases; unmatched bases: 8. This CDR3 has 14 amino acids. This chain's CDR3 is CARRGQAINQPQHF. Here the CDR3 DNA reads TGTGCCAGAAGGGGACAGGCAATTAATCAGCCCCAGCATTTT.

This clonotype was seen at least ten times. This chain joins TRBV9 and TRBJ2-5; TRBD2 is a possible D gene (5 bases). This CDR3 is built from 15 residues. Germline V gene sequence: CDR1 SGDLS, CDR2 YYNGEE. The germline V and J ends were trimmed by 0 bases and 4 bases, with 13 bases remaining between them. The CDR3 loop reads CASSVVEGRSETQYF. The CDR3 coding sequence is TGTGCCAGCAGCGTAGTTGAGGGCCGGTCAGAGACCCAGTACTTC.

About this clonotype: One base separates it from a far larger clone, so it is likely a read error. The V call is TRBV6-1, the J call TRBJ2-1; D remains ambiguous. CDR3 length: 14 residues. The germline CDR1 and CDR2 sequences are MNHNS and SASEGT. CDR3 sequence reads: CATLWTTHPNEEFF. The CDR3, as DNA: TGCGCCACCCTTTGGACCACCCACCCCAATGAGGAGTTCTTC.

This clonotype was recorded at least ten times. The J gene is TRBJ2-5, the V gene TRBV6-5, with a tentative D call TRBD2 (6 bases). This CDR3 comprises 14 residues. Germline CDR1 is MNHEY and CDR2 is SVGAGI. The germline V and J ends were trimmed by 6 bases and 0 bases, with 11 bases remaining between them. For the CDR3, the DNA is TGTGCCAGCAGCTACGCTAGCGACCAAGAGACCCAGTACTTC. Amino acid sequence: CASSYASDQETQYF.

This clonotype was detected ten times or more. The rearrangement links TRBV12-3 or TRBV12-4 to TRBJ2-7, with D possibly matching TRBD2 (5 bases). This CDR3 is 12 amino acids long. Trimming took off 6 bases at V and 9 bases at J, with 15 bases between the two ends. The CDR3, as DNA: TGTGCCAGCAGCCCGGATGTGGCGGGGCAGTACTTC. As protein: CASSPDVAGQYF.

This clonotype was counted ten times or more. The chain uses TRBV2 and TRBJ2-4, with D tentatively TRBD1 (5 bases). Trimming removed 2 bases from V and 0 bases from J, with 17 bases in between. The germline gives CDR1 SNHLY, CDR2 FYNNEI. The CDR3 loop spans 18 amino acids. CDR3 residues: CASSESWGGASAKNIQYF. As DNA, the CDR3 is TGTGCCAGCAGTGAATCGTGGGGCGGAGCTTCAGCCAAAAACATTCAGTACTTC. Full variable domain (remainder filled in from reference TRBV2 and TRBJ2-4): EPEVTQTPSHQVTQMGQEVILRCVPISNHLYFYWYRQILGQKVEFLVSFYNNEISEKSEIFDDQFSVERPDGSNFTLKIRSTKLEDSAMYFCASSESWGGASAKNIQYFGAGTRLSVL.

DNA for the CDR3: TGCGCCAGCAGCTTGGACGTTCGCGGAAACGAGCAGTACTTC. Protein sequence: CASSLDVRGNEQYF. The rearrangement links TRBV5-1 to TRBJ2-7; D is undetermined. CDR1 is SGHRS, CDR2 YFSETQ, per germline. This CDR3 region has 14 residues. The V gene lost 0 bases and the J gene lost 5 bases, with 12 bases spanning the gap.

About this clonotype: One junction end disagrees with the germline gene, perhaps due to a read error. The chain links TRBV29-1 to TRBJ2-7; weak D call: TRBD2 (6 bases). Germline V lookup: CDR1 SQVTM, CDR2 ANQGSEA. CDR3 length equals 12 residues. DNA of the CDR3: TGCAGCGTCGAAACGGCGGACTACGAGCAGCACTTC. Translating it yields CSVETADYEQHF.

This clonotype was counted at least ten times. The chain is built from TRBV7-3 and TRBJ1-1; TRBD1 aligns across 7 bases. Germline values: CDR1 SGHTA, CDR2 FQGTGA. The CDR3 runs to 14 residues. V lost 4 bases and J lost 2; bases outside the gene matches: 4. CDR3 sequence reads: CASSSQGGNTEAFF. Written as DNA, the CDR3 is TGTGCCAGCAGCTCTCAGGGGGGTAACACTGAAGCTTTCTTT.

This clonotype came up many times. This chain connects TRBV12-3 or TRBV12-4 to TRBJ1-1; tentatively, D is TRBD1 (5 bases). Between the trimmed V and J ends, which lost 5 bases and 5 bases, there was a span of 12 bases. The CDR3 sequence is 13 residues long. CDR3 DNA sequence: TGTGCCAGCAGTACCAGGGTAGAGACTGAAGCTTTCTTT. It encodes CASSTRVETEAFF.

This clonotype has a count of ten or more. In nucleotides, the CDR3 is TGTGCCAGCAGCTTATTTACGGGGGGCCTTTGGAATGAGCAGTTCTTC. This gives the protein CASSLFTGGLWNEQFF. V is TRBV7-2 and J is TRBJ2-1, with a weak D call TRBD2 (7 bases). The V gene lost 2 bases and the J gene lost 7 bases, with 18 bases spanning the gap. The length of the CDR3 is 16 residues. Per the germline V gene, CDR1 is SGHTA and CDR2 is FQGNSA.

As DNA, the CDR3 is TGCGCCAGCAGCTTGTCGGGTAGCAATCAGCCCCAGCATTTT. Translated, it gives CASSLSGSNQPQHF. This chain connects TRBV5-1 to TRBJ1-5, with D unclear. The germline V gene encodes CDR1 SGHRS and CDR2 YFSETQ. The CDR3 is made up of 14 amino acids. V lost 1 base to trimming and J lost 0 bases, with 5 bases between them. The variable domain in full, with the rest retrieved from reference TRBV5-1 and TRBJ1-5, is KAGVTQTPRYLIKTRGQQVTLSCSPISGHRSVSWYQQTPGQGLQFLFEYFSETQRNKGNFPGRFSGRQFSNSRSEMNVSTLELGDSALYLCASSLSGSNQPQHFGDGTRLSIL.

V is TRBV12-3 or TRBV12-4 and J is TRBJ2-3; D is unresolved. Trimming took 5 bases from V and 5 from J, leaving 11 bases between them. The CDR3 consists of 13 residues. CDR3 protein: CASSATSRDTQYF. The DNA of the CDR3 is TGTGCCAGCAGTGCAACCTCCCGAGATACGCAGTATTTT.

This chain uses TRBV11-1 with TRBJ2-3; possible D gene TRBD2, 6 bases. This CDR3 spans 16 amino acids. The germline gives CDR1 SGHAT, CDR2 FQDESV (reference sequence). Deletions cut 1 base from V and 0 bases from J, with 11 bases between. The CDR3 sequence is CASSLGDWISTDTQYF. CDR3 coding DNA: TGTGCCAGCAGCTTAGGGGACTGGATCAGCACAGATACGCAGTATTTT.